This T cell receptor beta chain was documented in a study of molecular identifiers for immune sequencing clone quantification. Findings and caveats of the study: More than 97% of effector molecules, versus under 1% of naive-cell molecules, belonged to clones above 20 RNA copies.

TCRdb independently ran MiXCR on the PCR reads; one entry per CDR3 protein. The sample shows hundreds of thousands of distinct CDR3 sequences, about 25% of them seen only once. Germline values: CDR1 SEHNR, CDR2 FQNEAQ (reference sequence). This CDR3 has 12 residues. Based on a CD8+CD4-CCR7+CD45RA+ profile, naive CD8 T cells were sorted. There are many counts of this clonotype. Antigen unknown. The receptor comes from a human donor in good health. Some libraries in this study had Jurkat cell RNA spiked in. The chain uses TRBV7-9 and TRBJ1-1; perhaps TRBD1 as D (6 bases). The material sequenced was naive CD8+ T cells from blood, with Jurkat cell RNA spiked in. Subset denoted: FACS-sorted CD8+CD4-CCR7+CD45RA+ naive T cells. The CDR3 DNA reads TGTGTCGGAACAGGGTTGAACACTGAAGCTTTCTTT. It is translated as CVGTGLNTEAFF.